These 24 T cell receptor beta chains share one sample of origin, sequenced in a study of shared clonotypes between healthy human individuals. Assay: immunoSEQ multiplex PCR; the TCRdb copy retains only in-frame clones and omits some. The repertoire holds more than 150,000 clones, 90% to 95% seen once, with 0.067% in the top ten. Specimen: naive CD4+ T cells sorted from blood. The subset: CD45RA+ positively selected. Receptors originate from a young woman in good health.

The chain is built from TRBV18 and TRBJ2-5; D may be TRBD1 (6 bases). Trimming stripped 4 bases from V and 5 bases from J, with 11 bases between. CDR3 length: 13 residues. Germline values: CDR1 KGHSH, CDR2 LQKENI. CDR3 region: CASSLQGWETQYF. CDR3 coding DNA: TGTGCCAGCTCACTACAGGGATGGGAGACCCAGTACTTC.

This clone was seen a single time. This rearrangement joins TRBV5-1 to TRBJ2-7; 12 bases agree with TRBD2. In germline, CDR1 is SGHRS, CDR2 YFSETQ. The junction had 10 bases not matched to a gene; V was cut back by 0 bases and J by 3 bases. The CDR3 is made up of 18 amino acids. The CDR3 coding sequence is TGCGCCAGCAGCTTGGGGCCCCCGGGACTAGCGGGTGTCTACGAGCAGTACTTC. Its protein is CASSLGPPGLAGVYEQYF. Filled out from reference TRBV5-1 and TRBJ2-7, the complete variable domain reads KAGVTQTPRYLIKTRGQQVTLSCSPISGHRSVSWYQQTPGQGLQFLFEYFSETQRNKGNFPGRFSGRQFSNSRSEMNVSTLELGDSALYLCASSLGPPGLAGVYEQYFGPGTRLTVT.

As DNA, the CDR3 is TGTGCCAGCAGTTTGGACAGGGGCCACTCTGGAAACACCATATATTTT. Its protein product is CASSLDRGHSGNTIYF. This sequence joins TRBV28 and TRBJ1-3; TRBD1 matches at 9 bases. The V and J ends lost 3 bases and 0 bases, in that order; junction bases with no gene match: 3. Germline lookup yields CDR1 MDHEN and CDR2 SYDVKM. The length of the CDR3 is 16 residues.

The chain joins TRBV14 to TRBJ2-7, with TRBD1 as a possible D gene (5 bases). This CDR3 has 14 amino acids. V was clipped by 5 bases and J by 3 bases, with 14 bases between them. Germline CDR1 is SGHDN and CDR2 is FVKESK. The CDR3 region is CASSADRRIYEQYF. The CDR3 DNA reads TGTGCCAGCAGCGCTGACAGACGGATCTACGAGCAGTACTTC.

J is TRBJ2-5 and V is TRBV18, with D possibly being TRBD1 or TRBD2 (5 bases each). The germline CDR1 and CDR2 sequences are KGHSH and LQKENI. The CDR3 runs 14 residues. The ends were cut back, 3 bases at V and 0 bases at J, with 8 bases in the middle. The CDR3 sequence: CASSPPGHQETQYF. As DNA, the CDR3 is TGTGCCAGCTCACCCCCGGGACACCAAGAGACCCAGTACTTC.

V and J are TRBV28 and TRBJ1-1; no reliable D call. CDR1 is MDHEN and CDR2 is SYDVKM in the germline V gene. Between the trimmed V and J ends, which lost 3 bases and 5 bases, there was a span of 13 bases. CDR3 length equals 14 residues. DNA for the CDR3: TGTGCCAGCAGTTTTGGGGTATATAAGACTGAAGCTTTCTTT. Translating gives CASSFGVYKTEAFF.

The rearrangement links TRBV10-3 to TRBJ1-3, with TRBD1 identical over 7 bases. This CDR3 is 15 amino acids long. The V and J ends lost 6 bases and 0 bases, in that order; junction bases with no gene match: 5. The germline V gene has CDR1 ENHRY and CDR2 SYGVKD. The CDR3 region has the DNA TGTGCCATCAGCCGGACAGGCAACTCTGGAAACACCATATATTTT. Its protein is CAISRTGNSGNTIYF.

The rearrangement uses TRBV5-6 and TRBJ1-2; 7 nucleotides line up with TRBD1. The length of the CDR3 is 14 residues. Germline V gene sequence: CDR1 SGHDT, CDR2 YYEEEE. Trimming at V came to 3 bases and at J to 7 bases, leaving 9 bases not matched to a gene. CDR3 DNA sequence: TGTGCCAGCAGCTCCGGGACAGTCTCTTTTGGCTACACCTTC. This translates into CASSSGTVSFGYTF. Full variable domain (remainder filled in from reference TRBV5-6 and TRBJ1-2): DAGVTQSPTHLIKTRGQQVTLRCSPKSGHDTVSWYQQALGQGPQFIFQYYEEEERQRGNFPDRFSGHQFPNYSSELNVNALLLGDSALYLCASSSGTVSFGYTFGSGTRLTVV.

The CDR3 coding sequence is TGTGCCAGCAGCTTTTCCCCAGTGAACACTGAAGCTTTCTTT. This translates into CASSFSPVNTEAFF. The chain carries TRBV7-2 and TRBJ1-1, with D unresolved. The CDR3 runs 14 residues. Germline assignment: CDR1 SGHTA and CDR2 FQGNSA. Trimming shortened V by 3 bases and J by 0 bases, and 8 bases separated the two germline ends.

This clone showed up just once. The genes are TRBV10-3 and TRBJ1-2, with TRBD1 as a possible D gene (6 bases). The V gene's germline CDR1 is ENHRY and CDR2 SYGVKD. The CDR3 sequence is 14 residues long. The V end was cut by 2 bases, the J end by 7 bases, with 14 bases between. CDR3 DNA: TGTGCCATCAGTGAGCCGAGGGGGGAGGGTGGCTACACCTTC. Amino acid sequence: CAISEPRGEGGYTF.

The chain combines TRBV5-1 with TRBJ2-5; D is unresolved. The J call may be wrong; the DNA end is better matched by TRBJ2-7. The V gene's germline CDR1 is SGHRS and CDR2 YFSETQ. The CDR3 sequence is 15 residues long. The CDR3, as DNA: TGCGCCAGCACCAAGGGTCCGGAGATTCCCTACGAGCAGTACTTC. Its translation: CASTKGPEIPYEQYF.

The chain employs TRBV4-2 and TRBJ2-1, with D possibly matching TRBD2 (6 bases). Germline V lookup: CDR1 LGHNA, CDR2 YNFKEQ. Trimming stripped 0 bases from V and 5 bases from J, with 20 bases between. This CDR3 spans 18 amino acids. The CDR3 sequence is CASSQDGLGLAKDNEQFF. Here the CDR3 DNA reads TGTGCCAGCAGCCAAGACGGGCTGGGGCTAGCGAAAGACAATGAGCAGTTCTTC.

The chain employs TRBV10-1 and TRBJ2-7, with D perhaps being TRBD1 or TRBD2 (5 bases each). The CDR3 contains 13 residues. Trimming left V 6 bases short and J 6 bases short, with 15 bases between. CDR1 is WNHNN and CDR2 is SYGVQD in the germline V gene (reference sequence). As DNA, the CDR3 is TGCGCCAGCAGCAGGGAGCCGCTCTTCGAGCAGTACTTC. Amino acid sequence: CASSREPLFEQYF.

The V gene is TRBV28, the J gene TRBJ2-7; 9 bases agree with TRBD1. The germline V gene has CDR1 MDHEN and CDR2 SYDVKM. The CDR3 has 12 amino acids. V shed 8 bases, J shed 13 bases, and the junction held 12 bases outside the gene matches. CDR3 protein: CASGGGTGRPYF. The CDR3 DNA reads TGTGCCAGCGGGGGGGGGACAGGGAGACCCTACTTC.

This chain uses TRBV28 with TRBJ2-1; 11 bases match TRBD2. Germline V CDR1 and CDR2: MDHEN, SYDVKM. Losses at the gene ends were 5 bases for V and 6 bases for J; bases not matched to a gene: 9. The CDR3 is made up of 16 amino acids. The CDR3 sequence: CASSPPGLAGGNEQFF. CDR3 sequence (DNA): TGTGCCAGCAGTCCCCCCGGACTAGCGGGTGGCAATGAGCAGTTCTTC.

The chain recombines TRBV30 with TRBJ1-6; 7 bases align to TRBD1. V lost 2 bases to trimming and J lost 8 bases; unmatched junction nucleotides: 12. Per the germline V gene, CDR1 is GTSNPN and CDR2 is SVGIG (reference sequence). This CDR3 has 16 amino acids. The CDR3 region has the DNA TGTGCCTGGAGTCCTACCCTGACAGGGTTCGATTCACCCCTCCACTTT. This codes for CAWSPTLTGFDSPLHF.

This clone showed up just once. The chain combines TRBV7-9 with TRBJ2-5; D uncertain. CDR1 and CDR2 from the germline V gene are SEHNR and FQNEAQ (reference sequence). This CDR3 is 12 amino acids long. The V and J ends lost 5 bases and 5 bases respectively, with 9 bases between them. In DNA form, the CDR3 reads TGTGCCAGCAGCCTCTGGTTTGAGACCCAGTACTTC. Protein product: CASSLWFETQYF.

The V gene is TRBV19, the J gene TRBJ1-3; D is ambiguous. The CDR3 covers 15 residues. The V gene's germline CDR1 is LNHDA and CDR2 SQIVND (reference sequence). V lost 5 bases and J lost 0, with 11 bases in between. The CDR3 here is CASSQRATSGNTIYF. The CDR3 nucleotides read TGTGCCAGTAGTCAACGGGCAACCTCTGGAAACACCATATATTTT. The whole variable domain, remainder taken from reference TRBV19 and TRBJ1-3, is DGGITQSPKYLFRKEGQNVTLSCEQNLNHDAMYWYRQDPGQGLRLIYYSQIVNDFQKGDIAEGYSVSREKKESFPLTVTSAQKNPTAFYLCASSQRATSGNTIYFGEGSWLTVV.

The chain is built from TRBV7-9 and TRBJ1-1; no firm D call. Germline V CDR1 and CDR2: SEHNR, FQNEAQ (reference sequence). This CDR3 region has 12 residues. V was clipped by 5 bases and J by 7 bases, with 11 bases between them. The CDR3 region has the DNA TGTGCCAGCAGCGAGAAAAACCTTGAAGCTTTCTTT. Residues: CASSEKNLEAFF.

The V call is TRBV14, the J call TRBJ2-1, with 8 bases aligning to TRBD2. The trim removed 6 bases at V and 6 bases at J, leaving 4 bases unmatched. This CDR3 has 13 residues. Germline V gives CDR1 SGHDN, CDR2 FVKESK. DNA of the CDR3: TGTGCCAGCAGAATCAGCGGGAGCAATGAGCAGTTCTTC. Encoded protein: CASRISGSNEQFF.

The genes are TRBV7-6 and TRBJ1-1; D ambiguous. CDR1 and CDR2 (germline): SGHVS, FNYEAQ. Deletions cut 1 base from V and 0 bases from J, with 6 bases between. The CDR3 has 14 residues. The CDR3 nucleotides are TGTGCCAGCAGCTTAGGCCGAATGAACACTGAAGCTTTCTTT. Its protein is CASSLGRMNTEAFF.

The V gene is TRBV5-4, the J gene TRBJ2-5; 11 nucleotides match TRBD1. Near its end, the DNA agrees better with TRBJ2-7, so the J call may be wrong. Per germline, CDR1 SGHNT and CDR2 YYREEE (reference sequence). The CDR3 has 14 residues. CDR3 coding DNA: TGTGCCAGCAGCTGGGGACAGGGGGCCTACGAGCAGTACTTC. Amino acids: CASSWGQGAYEQYF.

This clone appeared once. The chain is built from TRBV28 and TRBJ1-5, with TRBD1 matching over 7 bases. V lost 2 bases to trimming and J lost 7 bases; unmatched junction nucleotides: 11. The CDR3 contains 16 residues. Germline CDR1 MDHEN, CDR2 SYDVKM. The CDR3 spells CASSLRNYRGMQPQHF. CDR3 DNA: TGTGCCAGCAGTTTACGGAACTACAGGGGAATGCAGCCCCAGCATTTT.

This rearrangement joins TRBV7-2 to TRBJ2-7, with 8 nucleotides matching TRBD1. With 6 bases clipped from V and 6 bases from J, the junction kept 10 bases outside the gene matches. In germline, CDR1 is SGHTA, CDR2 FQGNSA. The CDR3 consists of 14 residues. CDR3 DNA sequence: TGTGCCAGCAGGAGAGACAGGGGATCTCCCGAGCAGTACTTC. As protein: CASRRDRGSPEQYF.